The sequence of this TCR beta chain was determined in a study of shared clonotypes between healthy human individuals. Study overall: The donor group consisted of two women and a few men, aged 18 to 49. Per donor, CD8 memory used one plate, CD8 naive used two, CD4 memory used three and CD4 naive used three.

Clones were read by immunoSEQ multiplex PCR, and TCRdb kept only the in-frame ones, dropping some. The sample has some 1,900,000 clones; about 95% are singletons. The V and J ends lost 4 bases and 6 bases respectively, with 10 bases between them. CDR3 length: 11 residues. The germline CDR1 and CDR2 sequences are GTSNPN and SVGIG (reference sequence). Positively selected for CCR7, the CD45RO-negative cells used as naive CD8 cells excluded terminally differentiated effector memory CD45RA+ cells. The sequencing sample was made of naive CD8+ T cells sorted from blood. The sequence was collected from a man aged 18 to 29 in good health. The chain links TRBV30 to TRBJ2-7, with D perhaps TRBD2 (6 bases). The CDR3 DNA sequence: TGTGCCTGGAAACGCGGGGCCGAGCAGTACTTC. Translated: CAWKRGAEQYF.